This TCR beta chain was sequenced during a study of OX40 agonist ivuxolimab in advanced cancers. Here immunoSEQ multiplex PCR was the method, and the copy in TCRdb shows in-frame clones only, minus some. Among around 80,000 clones, around 84% were seen once, and the ten largest hold about 2.6%. Germline CDR1 LNHDA, CDR2 SQIVND (reference sequence). The CDR3 runs to 12 residues. The germline V and J ends were trimmed by 6 bases and 3 bases, with 9 bases remaining between them. The V and J genes are TRBV19 and TRBJ2-7; D is ambiguous. This sequence was found in an adult with an advanced solid tumor such as melanoma, head and neck, liver or kidney cancer. The material sequenced was CD4+ or CD8+ T cells sorted from blood, taken in a trial of the OX40 agonist ivuxolimab. The CDR3: CASSLTDYEQYF. For the CDR3, the DNA is TGTGCCAGTAGCTTAACGGACTACGAGCAGTACTTC.